A selection of T cell receptor beta chains follows, all from one sample in a study of blood T cell repertoires in COVID-19. This table comes from immunoSEQ multiplex PCR, and its TCRdb copy is limited to in-frame clones, with some not included. The repertoire holds 150,000 to 200,000 clones, 80% to 90% seen once, with roughly 8.2% in the top ten. Sequencing input: peripheral blood. These receptors all stem from a man in his sixties with acute or convalescent COVID-19. The CDR3 runs from the conserved cysteine through the conserved F or W. A D gene is named only where the DNA matches it firmly. Some rows mark clone size as missing; the rest say once, few, many or name a class of expanded clone.

j_call d_call cdr3_length v_call clone_size cdr3_nt cdr3_aa
TRBJ2-1 TRBD2 15 TRBV10-2 NA TGCGCCAGCAGTGGGACTAGCGGGAGGGACAATGAGCAGTTCTTC CASSGTSGRDNEQFF
TRBJ2-7 TRBD2 14 TRBV11-1 NA TGTGCCAGCGGACTAGCGGGACTCTCCTACGAGCAGTACTTC CASGLAGLSYEQYF
TRBJ2-1 NA 13 TRBV28 few TGTGCCAGCATCCCCAGCTCCTACAATGAGCAGTTCTTC CASIPSSYNEQFF
TRBJ2-2 NA 14 TRBV7-6 NA TGTGCCAGCAGCCCGCCCACAGGGTCCGGGGAGCTGTTTTTT CASSPPTGSGELFF
TRBJ1-1 TRBD1 13 TRBV10-3 NA TGTGCCATCAGGGGGGACAGGGGAGCTGAAGCTTTCTTT CAIRGDRGAEAFF
TRBJ2-7 TRBD1 14 TRBV9 NA TGTGCCAGCAGTCGGACAGGTTCGACCTACGAGCAGTACTTC CASSRTGSTYEQYF
TRBJ1-4 NA 14 TRBV15 NA TGTGCCACCAGCAGAGAAGTACAGGGTGAAAAACTGTTTTTT CATSREVQGEKLFF
TRBJ2-1 NA 14 TRBV14 once TGTGCCAGCAGCCAATCCTGGGCCAGGAATGAGCAGTTCTTC CASSQSWARNEQFF
TRBJ2-1 TRBD2 15 TRBV6-5 NA TGTGCCAGCAGGGAGTCGGGGGGTACCTACAATGAGCAGTTCTTC CASRESGGTYNEQFF
TRBJ2-7 NA 15 TRBV28 NA TGTGCCAGCAGTTCCCCTTATTTAGGAGTCCACGAGCAGTACTTC CASSSPYLGVHEQYF
TRBJ1-5 NA 12 TRBV7-9 NA TGTGCCAGCAGCCAGGTCGGCCAGCCCCAGCATTTT CASSQVGQPQHF
TRBJ1-2 TRBD1 15 TRBV6-2/TRBV6-3 NA TGTGCCAGCAGTTCTTCCGCCGGGACAGGCTATGGCTACACCTTC CASSSSAGTGYGYTF
TRBJ1-5 NA 14 TRBV28 NA TGTGCCAGCAGCTCCGGGACACCCAATCAGCCCCAGCATTTT CASSSGTPNQPQHF
TRBJ2-7 NA 14 TRBV30 once TGTGCCTGGAGCAAAAAGGGCGGGCCTCGGGAGCAGTACTTC CAWSKKGGPREQYF
TRBJ2-1 NA 17 TRBV29-1 NA TGCAGCGCTCTCCATCGCCTTACAGGGTCATCGTACAATGAGCAGTTCTTC CSALHRLTGSSYNEQFF
TRBJ1-4 NA 14 TRBV7-7 few TGTGCCAGCAGCTTAGCGGGAGTTAATGAAAAACTGTTTTTT CASSLAGVNEKLFF
TRBJ2-3 NA 15 TRBV5-4 NA TGTGCCAGCAGCTTAAGGGCGGGTGGGACAGATACGCAGTATTTT CASSLRAGGTDTQYF
TRBJ2-7 NA 14 TRBV9 many TGTGCCAGCAGCGCCGCTCGGACAGATTACGAGCAGTACTTC CASSAARTDYEQYF
TRBJ1-2 TRBD1 15 TRBV6-5 NA TGTGCCAGCAGGATCTCCGGAGGGGGCCGCGGGGGCTACACCTTC CASRISGGGRGGYTF
TRBJ1-2 NA 10 TRBV20-1 NA NA CSASSSGYTF
TRBJ1-2 NA 14 TRBV5-1 NA TGCGCCAGCAGCCCCGCCGGACAGAACTATGGCTACACCTTC CASSPAGQNYGYTF
TRBJ2-1 TRBD2 16 TRBV3-1/TRBV3-2 once TGTGCCAGCAGCCCCCAGCAGGTAGCGGGATACAATGAGCAGTTCTTC CASSPQQVAGYNEQFF
TRBJ1-5 NA 17 TRBV28 NA TGTGCCAGCAGCCAGGGCCCCTACGTCGTGGGCAATCAGCCCCAGCATTTT CASSQGPYVVGNQPQHF
TRBJ1-2 NA 10 TRBV20-1 NA TGCAGTGCTGGCAGGGAAGGCTACACCTTC CSAGREGYTF
TRBJ2-3 TRBD2 14 TRBV7-3 once TGTGCCAGCAGCCTAGCGGTTAACACAGATACGCAGTATTTT CASSLAVNTDTQYF
TRBJ2-2 NA 14 TRBV3-1/TRBV3-2 NA TGTGCCAGCAGCCAAGACAGGGTTTCCGGGGAGCTGTTTTTT CASSQDRVSGELFF
TRBJ2-2 TRBD1 15 TRBV5-4 NA TGTGCCAGCAGCTCGGGACAGCAGTATCCCGGGGAGCTGTTTTTT CASSSGQQYPGELFF
TRBJ2-3 NA 15 TRBV5-1 NA TGCGCCAGCAGCTTGGCAGGGCCCCCCTCAGATACGCAGTATTTT CASSLAGPPSDTQYF
TRBJ1-1 NA 15 TRBV6-5 once TGTGCCAGCAGTTCTAACCAGGGGAGGAACACTGAAGCTTTCTTT CASSSNQGRNTEAFF
TRBJ2-1 TRBD2 12 TRBV30 NA TGTGCCTCCCCCGGGGGGGGTTATGAGCAGTTCTTC CASPGGGYEQFF
TRBJ2-2 TRBD1 15 TRBV5-1 NA TGCGCCAGCAAAACCTCGACAGGGGGCACCGGGGAGCTGTTTTTT CASKTSTGGTGELFF
TRBJ2-7 NA 16 TRBV18 NA TGTGCCAGCTCACCTTTCGAGACAGTCGAGCCTTACGAGCAGTACTTC CASSPFETVEPYEQYF
TRBJ1-1 TRBD1 14 TRBV30 NA TGTGCCTGGAGGGCCGGACAGGCTAACACTGAAGCTTTCTTT CAWRAGQANTEAFF
TRBJ2-1 NA 12 TRBV7-9 NA TGTGCCAGCAGCCCGGGTGGCAATGAGCAGTTCTTC CASSPGGNEQFF
TRBJ1-4 TRBD1 14 TRBV28 NA TGTGCCAGCAGAGCCGGGACAGGGGCTAAAAAACTGTTTTTT CASRAGTGAKKLFF
TRBJ2-1 NA 12 TRBV7-6 NA TGTGCCAGCAGCCCATTGGCCAATGAGCAGTTCTTC CASSPLANEQFF
TRBJ2-3 TRBD2 18 TRBV24-1 NA TGTGCCACCAGTGATTTGCGGGCTAGCGGGAGCGGCGCAGATACGCAGTATTTT CATSDLRASGSGADTQYF
TRBJ1-4 TRBD1 15 TRBV7-9 NA TGTGCCAGCAGCCCCCCCCTAGGGGGCAGAGAAAAACTGTTTTTT CASSPPLGGREKLFF
TRBJ1-2 NA 14 TRBV13 few TGTGCCAGCAGCTCGAGACAGTCTTTATATGGCTACACCTTC CASSSRQSLYGYTF
TRBJ1-5 TRBD1 14 TRBV28 NA TGTGCCAGCATCGGACAGGTTTTTTATCAGCCCCAGCATTTT CASIGQVFYQPQHF
TRBJ2-7 NA 14 TRBV28 few TGTGCCAGCAGTTTAAGGGACTCCTCCTACGAGCAGTACTTC CASSLRDSSYEQYF
TRBJ2-7 TRBD1 13 TRBV2 NA TGTGCCAGCACCGGACAGGGGGGGTACGAGCAGTACTTC CASTGQGGYEQYF
TRBJ2-2 NA 13 TRBV27 NA TGTGCCGTCGGGCGGGATAACACCGGGGAGCTGTTTTTT CAVGRDNTGELFF
TRBJ1-4 TRBD1 16 TRBV27 NA TGTGCCAGCAGTTTTGGGACAGGGGGTAAGGGGGAAAAACTGTTTTTT CASSFGTGGKGEKLFF